The 24 T cell receptor beta chains given below trace back to one sample, sequenced in a study of blood T cell repertoires in COVID-19. Generated by immunoSEQ multiplex PCR, the TCRdb table keeps only in-frame clones and is missing some. Among approximately 350,000 clones listed, about 86% were seen once. Sample: peripheral blood. The receptor set was obtained from a woman aged 60-70 years with COVID-19, enrolled during active disease.

This rearrangement joins TRBV9 to TRBJ2-7; D may be TRBD1 (6 bases). Germline V gene data show CDR1 as SGDLS and CDR2 as YYNGEE. V was pared by 4 bases and J by 7 bases, with 12 bases between. This CDR3 comprises 12 residues. The CDR3 reads CASSPGTPEQYF. CDR3 sequence (DNA): TGTGCCAGCAGCCCCGGGACACCGGAGCAGTACTTC.

The chain is built from TRBV3-1 (or the pseudogene TRBV3-2) and TRBJ2-1; TRBD2 aligns across 11 bases. Germline lookup yields CDR1 LGHDT and CDR2 YNNKEL (reference sequence). The CDR3 covers 15 residues. With 1 base clipped from V and 10 bases from J, the junction kept 6 bases outside the gene matches. The CDR3 sequence is CASSQVLAGGVEQFF. The CDR3 DNA sequence: TGTGCCAGCAGCCAAGTTCTAGCGGGGGGCGTAGAGCAGTTCTTC.

The chain combines TRBV21-1 with TRBJ2-3; the D segment call TRBD2 is taken from the table without a DNA check. TRBV21-1 is labeled a pseudogene. The CDR3 consists of 18 residues. The CDR3 DNA follows: TGTGCCAGCAGCAGGGGGAATAGCGGGGGTTATCGCACAGATACGCAGTATTTT. Amino acids: CASSRGNSGGYRTDTQYF.

The gene calls are TRBV27 and TRBJ2-6; perhaps TRBD1 as D (5 bases). CDR1 is MNHEY, CDR2 SMNVEV, per germline (reference sequence). The V gene lost 1 base and the J gene lost 0 bases, with 16 bases spanning the gap. The CDR3 runs to 19 residues. The CDR3 here is CASSLYRVGVDSGANVLTF. In nucleotides, the CDR3 is TGTGCCAGCAGTTTATATCGTGTAGGGGTAGACTCTGGGGCCAACGTCCTGACTTTC.

A word on this clone: Other DNA sequences within the sample encode an identical CDR3. The chain couples TRBV9 to TRBJ1-2; D perhaps matches TRBD1 (5 bases). There are 12 residues in the CDR3. Trimming removed 2 bases from V and 6 bases from J, with 8 bases in between. CDR1 and CDR2 from the germline V gene are SGDLS and YYNGEE. CDR3 sequence reads: CASSVAGHGYTF. The CDR3 DNA reads TGTGCCAGCAGCGTGGCGGGGCATGGCTACACCTTC.

The chain employs TRBV7-8 and TRBJ1-2; D not certain. The CDR3 sequence is 14 residues long. Germline assignment: CDR1 SGHVS and CDR2 FQNEAQ. The ends were cut back, 4 bases at V and 8 bases at J, with 17 bases in the middle. The DNA for the CDR3 is TGTGCCAGCAGCTCCCAAGTGGAGGGATACGGCTACACCTTC. It codes for CASSSQVEGYGYTF.

The rearrangement joins TRBV14 to TRBJ2-6, with TRBD2 identical over 7 bases. CDR1 and CDR2 from the germline V gene are SGHDN and FVKESK. Trimming at V came to 2 bases and at J to 0 bases, leaving 13 bases not matched to a gene. The CDR3 is made up of 20 amino acids. The CDR3 is CASSQQTPGGLDSGANVLTF. The CDR3 bases are TGTGCCAGCAGCCAACAAACCCCGGGAGGCCTCGACTCTGGGGCCAACGTCCTGACTTTC.

The chain is built from TRBV28 and TRBJ1-4, with 9 bases that match TRBD1. CDR1 and CDR2 (germline): MDHEN, SYDVKM. CDR3 length: 14 amino acids. The J segment lost 6 bases and the V segment lost 7 bases, leaving 6 bases of the junction unmatched. CDR3 DNA sequence: TGTGCCAGCAAGCCGGGACAGGGATATGAAAAACTGTTTTTT. This sequence encodes CASKPGQGYEKLFF.

This sequence joins TRBV11-3 and TRBJ1-6; no firm D call. Trimming cost V 0 bases and J 5 bases, with 5 bases left between them. This CDR3 has 14 residues. Germline values: CDR1 SGHNT, CDR2 YENEEA. The CDR3 DNA sequence: TGTGCCAGCAGCTTAGAATCGGATAATTCACCCCTCCACTTT. It specifies CASSLESDNSPLHF.

Of note for this clone: This same CDR3 is encoded by further DNA sequences in the sample. This chain uses TRBV10-3 with TRBJ2-3, with D maybe TRBD1 (5 bases). The CDR3 extends over 12 amino acids. Germline CDR1 and CDR2: ENHRY and SYGVKD. V lost 3 bases and J lost 5, with 6 bases in between. CDR3 nucleotide sequence: TGTGCCATCAGTGACAGGGAAGATACGCAGTATTTT. Encoded protein: CAISDREDTQYF.

The chain recombines TRBV4-2 with TRBJ1-2; no reliable D call. This CDR3 is 13 amino acids long. The V and J ends lost 1 base and 8 bases respectively, with 11 bases between them. Germline-derived CDR1 and CDR2 are LGHNA and YNFKEQ. Written as DNA, the CDR3 is TGTGCCAGCAGCCAAGTTGAAGGAGGCGGCTACACCTTC. Its translation is CASSQVEGGGYTF.

This clone appeared once. The chain joins TRBV4-3 to TRBJ1-1; D is perhaps TRBD1 (6 bases). The CDR3 contains 16 residues. With 9 bases removed from V and 0 bases from J, the gap between germline ends came to 20 bases. Germline assignment: CDR1 LGHNA and CDR2 YSLEER. CDR3 region: CASSGAANTMNTEAFF. CDR3 bases: TGCGCCAGTTCAGGGGCCGCAAACACCATGAACACTGAAGCTTTCTTT.

This rearrangement joins TRBV2 to TRBJ1-2, with TRBD1 matching 10 bases. CDR3 size: 15 residues. CDR1 and CDR2 from the germline V gene are SNHLY and FYNNEI. Germline trimming cut 6 bases from V and 4 bases from J; bases unmatched to any gene: 8. The chain's CDR3 is CASRVGDRGGYGYTF. In nucleotides, the CDR3 is TGTGCCAGCAGGGTAGGGGACAGGGGAGGCTATGGCTACACCTTC.

The V and J genes are TRBV29-1 and TRBJ2-3, with TRBD2 identical over 7 bases. Germline CDR1 is SQVTM and CDR2 is ANQGSEA. Trimming cost V 6 bases and J 5 bases; bases outside gene matches: 17. CDR3 length equals 16 residues. CDR3 coding DNA: TGCAGCGTCGTTTTCCTAGCGGTTCCGGGGCTAGATACGCAGTATTTT. As protein: CSVVFLAVPGLDTQYF.

The chain uses TRBV23-1 and TRBJ2-7; weak D call: TRBD1 (6 bases). TRBV23-1 is labeled an ORF, and its function is uncertain. Trimming pared 3 bases from V and 3 bases from J, leaving 15 bases between. The CDR3 consists of 15 residues. CDR3 residues: CASSQGARIFYEQYF. CDR3 DNA: TGCGCCAGCAGTCAGGGGGCGCGAATCTTCTACGAGCAGTACTTC.

The chain is built from TRBV7-2 and TRBJ1-1, with 9 bases identical to TRBD1. V shed 7 bases and J 6 bases; nucleotides not matched to a gene: 9. This CDR3 has 14 amino acids. Germline CDR1 and CDR2: SGHTA and FQGNSA. CDR3 nucleotides: TGTGCCAGCATCGCGGGACAGGGTCCTTCTGAAGCTTTCTTT. Its translation: CASIAGQGPSEAFF.

The chain recombines TRBV3-1 (or the pseudogene TRBV3-2) with TRBJ2-2; 9 nucleotides agree with TRBD1. CDR1 is LGHDT, CDR2 YNNKEL, per germline (reference sequence). The CDR3 sequence is 14 residues long. Losses at the gene ends were 4 bases for V and 8 bases for J; bases not matched to a gene: 5. Written as DNA, the CDR3 is TGTGCCAGCAGCCGGGACAGGGTAGCTGGGGAGCTGTTTTTT. Translation gives CASSRDRVAGELFF.

Comment on this clone: The sample has other DNA sequences that encode this CDR3 too. DNA of the CDR3: TGTGCCAGCAGTTTGGGCGACAGCTATGGCTACACCTTC. It specifies CASSLGDSYGYTF. The V gene is TRBV12-3 or TRBV12-4, the J gene TRBJ1-2; D may be TRBD1 (5 bases). V dropped 3 bases and J dropped 4 bases, with 9 bases sitting between them. The CDR3 covers 13 residues.

This clone was seen a single time. The chain has TRBV6-2 or TRBV6-3 and TRBJ2-3; 13 nucleotides line up with TRBD2. Germline CDR1 MNHEY, CDR2 SVGEGT. The CDR3 is made up of 19 amino acids. The V segment lost 2 bases and the J segment 7 bases; nucleotides outside the gene matches: 15. The CDR3 reads CASSYRFDTSGGARYTQYF. The DNA for the CDR3 is TGTGCCAGCAGTTACCGTTTCGATACTAGCGGGGGGGCCCGGTATACGCAGTATTTT.

This clone was observed a few times. Germline and junction disagree at one end, which may indicate a read error. The rearrangement joins TRBV6-5 to TRBJ2-7; D perhaps matches TRBD1 (6 bases). Germline CDR1 is MNHEY and CDR2 is SVGAGI. There are 15 residues in the CDR3. The CDR3 here is CASSHSDSQPYEQYF. CDR3 DNA: TGTGCCAGCAGTCACTCGGACAGCCAACCCTACGAGCAGTACTTC.

The chain has TRBV9 and TRBJ2-2, with a tentative D call TRBD1 (6 bases). This CDR3 region has 17 residues. The V gene's germline CDR1 is SGDLS and CDR2 YYNGEE. V shed 0 bases and J shed 5 bases, with 17 bases lying between them. The CDR3 DNA sequence: TGTGCCAGCAGCGTAGACTCGCGCAGGGGCTGGACCGGGGAGCTGTTTTTT. The encoded protein is CASSVDSRRGWTGELFF.

This sequence joins TRBV28 and TRBJ1-2; TRBD1 might be the D (6 bases). Trimming cost V 5 bases and J 6 bases, with 16 bases left between them. Germline lookup yields CDR1 MDHEN and CDR2 SYDVKM. The CDR3 has 14 residues. The CDR3 DNA follows: TGTGCCAGCAGTACCCCGGGGGGCGCAAATGGCTACACCTTC. It is translated as CASSTPGGANGYTF.

J is TRBJ1-2 and V is TRBV11-3; possible D gene TRBD1, 5 bases. V was cut by 4 bases and J by 3 bases, with 15 bases left in between. This CDR3 contains 15 residues. CDR1 SGHNT and CDR2 YENEEA come from the germline V gene. The CDR3 here is CASSSRTQSDYGYTF. The CDR3 DNA reads as TGTGCCAGCAGCTCCCGGACACAGTCCGACTATGGCTACACCTTC.

The CDR3 protein is CASSQVGGGYTF. As DNA, the CDR3 is TGCGCCAGCAGCCAAGTTGGAGGAGGCTACACCTTC. The chain is built from TRBV4-1 and TRBJ1-2; no definite D call. Looked up from germline, CDR1 is MGHRA and CDR2 is YSYEKL. The CDR3 covers 12 residues. V was shortened by 1 base and J by 8 bases, with 8 bases between the two germline ends.